This TCR beta chain is drawn from a study of cytomegalovirus exposure and HLA in healthy donors. Study information: The roughly 120 million unique TCR beta sequences, from some 170 million T cells, were found by an earlier analysis. Of all 400 or so donors who were genotyped, 81% belonged to the Caucasian-associated ancestry cluster.

PCR was performed using 60 Vbeta and 13 Jbeta primers. Repertoires were generated with immunoSEQ multiplex PCR, while TCRdb's copy carries only in-frame clones and drops some. The sample records about 45,000 clones, around 87% being singletons. Study outcomes and limitations: Sequencing depth roughly uniform across donors was assumed in presence/absence analyses. Indistinguishable V segments such as TRBV6-2 and TRBV6-3 were excluded.

Concerning this clone itself: Its target is unknown.

Germline V CDR1 and CDR2: MDHEN, SYDVKM. CDR3 length equals 17 residues. Trimming cost V 8 bases and J 8 bases; bases outside gene matches: 22. The rearrangement links TRBV28 to TRBJ2-3; 7 bases map to TRBD2. The sequenced material came from PBMCs. The source is a woman aged 40 to 50 in good health and CMV-seropositive. The CDR3 loop reads CASRLGGGLDGSGTQYF. CDR3 coding DNA: TGTGCCAGCCGCCTCGGGGGAGGGCTGGACGGGAGCGGTACGCAGTATTTT. Using reference TRBV28 and TRBJ2-3 for the parts outside the CDR3, the full variable domain is DVKVTQSSRYLVKRTGEKVFLECVQDMDHENMFWYRQDPGLGLRLIYFSYDVKMKEKGDIPEGYSVSREKKERFSLILESASTNQTSMYLCASRLGGGLDGSGTQYFGPGTRLTVL.